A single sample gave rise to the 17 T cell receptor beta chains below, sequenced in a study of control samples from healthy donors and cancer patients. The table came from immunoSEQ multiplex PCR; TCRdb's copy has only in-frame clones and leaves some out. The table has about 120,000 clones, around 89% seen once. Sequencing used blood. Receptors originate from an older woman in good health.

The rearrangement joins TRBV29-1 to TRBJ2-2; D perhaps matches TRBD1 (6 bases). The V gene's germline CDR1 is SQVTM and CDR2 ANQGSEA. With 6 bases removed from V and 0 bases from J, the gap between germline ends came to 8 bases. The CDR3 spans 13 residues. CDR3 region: CSVGTPNTGELFF. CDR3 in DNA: TGCAGCGTCGGGACACCGAACACCGGGGAGCTGTTTTTT.

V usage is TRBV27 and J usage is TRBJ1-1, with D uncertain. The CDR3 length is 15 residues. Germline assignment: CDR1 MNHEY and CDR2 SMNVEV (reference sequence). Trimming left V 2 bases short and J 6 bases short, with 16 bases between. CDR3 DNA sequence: TGTGCCAGCAGTTTAGCCGTGAACAGTGATTCTGAAGCTTTCTTT. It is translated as CASSLAVNSDSEAFF.

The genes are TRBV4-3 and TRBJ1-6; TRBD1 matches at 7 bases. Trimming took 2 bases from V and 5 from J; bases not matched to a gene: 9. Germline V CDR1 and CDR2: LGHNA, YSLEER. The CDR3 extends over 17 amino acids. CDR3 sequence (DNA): TGCGCCAGCAGCCAACTATCCGGGACAGAAAATAATTCACCCCTCCACTTT. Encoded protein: CASSQLSGTENNSPLHF.

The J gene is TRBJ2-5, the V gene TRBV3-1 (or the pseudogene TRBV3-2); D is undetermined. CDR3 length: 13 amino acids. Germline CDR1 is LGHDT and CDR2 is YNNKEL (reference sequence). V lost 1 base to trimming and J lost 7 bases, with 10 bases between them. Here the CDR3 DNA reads TGTGCCAGCAGCCAAGGGGCCCGTGGGACCCAGTACTTC. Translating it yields CASSQGARGTQYF.

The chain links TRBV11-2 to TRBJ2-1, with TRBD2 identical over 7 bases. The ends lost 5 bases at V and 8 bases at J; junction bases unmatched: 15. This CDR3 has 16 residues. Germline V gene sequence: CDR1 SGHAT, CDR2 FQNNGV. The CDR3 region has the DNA TGTGCCAGCAGCCGTAACCCAGCGGGGACGGCCGATGAGCAGTTCTTC. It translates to CASSRNPAGTADEQFF. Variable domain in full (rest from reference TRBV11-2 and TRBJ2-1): EAGVAQSPRYKIIEKRQSVAFWCNPISGHATLYWYQQILGQGPKLLIQFQNNGVVDDSQLPKDRFSAERLKGVDSTLKIQPAKLEDSAVYLCASSRNPAGTADEQFFGPGTRLTVL.

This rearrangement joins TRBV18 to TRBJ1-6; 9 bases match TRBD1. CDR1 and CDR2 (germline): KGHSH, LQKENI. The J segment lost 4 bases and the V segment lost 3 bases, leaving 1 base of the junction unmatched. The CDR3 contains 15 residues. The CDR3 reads CASSPGQGYNSPLHF. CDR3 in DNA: TGTGCCAGCTCACCGGGACAGGGATATAATTCACCCCTCCACTTT. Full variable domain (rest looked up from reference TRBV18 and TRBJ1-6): NAGVMQNPRHLVRRRGQEARLRCSPMKGHSHVYWYRQLPEEGLKFMVYLQKENIIDESGMPKERFSAEFPKEGPSILRIQQVVRGDSAAYFCASSPGQGYNSPLHFGNGTRLTVT.

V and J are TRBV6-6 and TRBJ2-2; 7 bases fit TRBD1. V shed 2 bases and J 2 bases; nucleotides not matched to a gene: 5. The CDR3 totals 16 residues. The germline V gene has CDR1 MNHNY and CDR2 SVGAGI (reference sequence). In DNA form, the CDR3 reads TGTGCCAGCAGTTACGCCAGACAGGGAAACACCGGGGAGCTGTTTTTT. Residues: CASSYARQGNTGELFF.

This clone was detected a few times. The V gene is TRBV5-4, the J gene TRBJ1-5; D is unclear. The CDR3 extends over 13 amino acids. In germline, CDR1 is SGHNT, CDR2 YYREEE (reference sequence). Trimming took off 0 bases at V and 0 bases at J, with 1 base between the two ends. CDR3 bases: TGTGCCAGCAGCTTGGGTAGCAATCAGCCCCAGCATTTT. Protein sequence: CASSLGSNQPQHF.

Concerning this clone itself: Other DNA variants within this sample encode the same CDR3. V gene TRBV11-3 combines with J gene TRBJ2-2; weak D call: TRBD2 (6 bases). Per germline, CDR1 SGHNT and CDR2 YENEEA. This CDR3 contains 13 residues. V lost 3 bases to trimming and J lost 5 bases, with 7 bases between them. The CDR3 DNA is TGTGCCAGCAGCTTGGGGGGAACCGGGGAGCTGTTTTTT. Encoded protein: CASSLGGTGELFF.

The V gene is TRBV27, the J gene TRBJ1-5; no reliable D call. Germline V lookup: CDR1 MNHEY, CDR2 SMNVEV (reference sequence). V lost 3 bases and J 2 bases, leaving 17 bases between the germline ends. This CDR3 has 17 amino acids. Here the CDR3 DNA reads TGTGCCAGCAGTTTTTGTACGGGCAGAGGAGGCAATCAGCCCCAGCATTTT. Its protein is CASSFCTGRGGNQPQHF.

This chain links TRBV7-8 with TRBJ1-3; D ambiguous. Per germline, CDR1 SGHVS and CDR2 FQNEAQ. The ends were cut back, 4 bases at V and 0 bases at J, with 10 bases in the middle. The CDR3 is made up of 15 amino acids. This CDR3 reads CASSSSGASGNTIYF. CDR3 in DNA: TGTGCCAGCAGCTCCTCAGGCGCCTCTGGAAACACCATATATTTT.

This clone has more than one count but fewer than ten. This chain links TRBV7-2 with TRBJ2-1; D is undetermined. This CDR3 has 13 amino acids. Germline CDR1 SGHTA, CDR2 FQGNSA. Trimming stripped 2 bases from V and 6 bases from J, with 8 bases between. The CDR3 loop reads CASSLLRLNEQFF. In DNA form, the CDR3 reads TGTGCCAGCAGCTTACTCCGGCTCAATGAGCAGTTCTTC.

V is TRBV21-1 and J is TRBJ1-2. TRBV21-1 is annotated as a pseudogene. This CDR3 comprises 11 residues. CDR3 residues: CAGRGGLSYTF. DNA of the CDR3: TGTGCCGGCCGCGGAGGGCTTAGCTACACCTTC.

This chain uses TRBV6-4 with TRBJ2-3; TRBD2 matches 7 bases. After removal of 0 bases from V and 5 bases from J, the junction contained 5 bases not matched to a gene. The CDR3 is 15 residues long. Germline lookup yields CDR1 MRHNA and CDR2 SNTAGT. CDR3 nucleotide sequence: TGTGCCAGCAGTGACTCCCCCGGACTAGTAGATACGCAGTATTTT. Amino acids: CASSDSPGLVDTQYF.

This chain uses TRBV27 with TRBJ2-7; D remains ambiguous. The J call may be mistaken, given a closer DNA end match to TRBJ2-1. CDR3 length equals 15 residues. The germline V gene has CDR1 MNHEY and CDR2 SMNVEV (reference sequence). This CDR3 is CASSLYESSYNEQFF. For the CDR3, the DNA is TGTGCCAGCAGTTTATACGAAAGCTCCTACAATGAGCAGTTCTTC.

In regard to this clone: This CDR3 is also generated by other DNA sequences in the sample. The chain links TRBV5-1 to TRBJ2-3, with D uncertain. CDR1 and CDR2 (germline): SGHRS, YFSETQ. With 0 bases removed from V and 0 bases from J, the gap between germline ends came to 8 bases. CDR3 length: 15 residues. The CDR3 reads CASSLGLESTDTQYF. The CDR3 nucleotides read TGCGCCAGCAGCTTGGGTCTTGAAAGCACAGATACGCAGTATTTT.

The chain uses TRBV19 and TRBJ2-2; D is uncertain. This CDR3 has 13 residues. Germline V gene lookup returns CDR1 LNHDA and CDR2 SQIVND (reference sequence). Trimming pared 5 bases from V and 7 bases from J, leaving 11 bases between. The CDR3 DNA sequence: TGTGCCAGTAGTCCATGGAGCAACGGGGAGCTGTTTTTT. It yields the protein CASSPWSNGELFF.